The clone carrying this TCR beta chain was found a few times. This specimen comes from a study of early T cells in non-severe SARS-CoV-2 infection. The CDR3 is 16 residues long. From germline, CDR1 is MDHEN and CDR2 SYDVKM. Trimming removed 9 bases at V and 0 bases at J, with 20 bases between. The protocol attached unique molecular identifiers to individual cDNA molecules. From the 5' RACE reads, TCRdb called clonotypes with MiXCR, one entry per CDR3 protein. The sample carries 60,000 to 75,000 distinct CDR3 sequences, around an eighth recorded once. The chain couples TRBV28 to TRBJ1-2, with a possible D match to TRBD1 (6 bases). This TCR was recovered from an adult who was a healthcare worker with PCR-confirmed SARS-CoV-2 infection or an uninfected control (not recorded which). The source material was whole blood, sampled at baseline. In nucleotides, the CDR3 is TGTGCCAGTTTGGGGGGGACACATCGAGCTAACTATGGCTACACCTTC. Protein product: CASLGGTHRANYGYTF.